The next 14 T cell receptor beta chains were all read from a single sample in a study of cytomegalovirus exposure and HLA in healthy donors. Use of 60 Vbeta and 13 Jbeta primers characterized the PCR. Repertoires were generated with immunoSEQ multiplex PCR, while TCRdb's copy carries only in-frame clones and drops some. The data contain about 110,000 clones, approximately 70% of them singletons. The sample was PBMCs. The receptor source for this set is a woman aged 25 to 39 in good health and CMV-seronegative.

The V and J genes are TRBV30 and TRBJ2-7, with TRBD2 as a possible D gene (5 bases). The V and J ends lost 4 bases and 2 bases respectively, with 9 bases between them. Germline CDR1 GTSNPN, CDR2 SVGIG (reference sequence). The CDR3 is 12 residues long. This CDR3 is CAWNPGTYEQYF. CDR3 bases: TGTGCCTGGAACCCGGGAACCTACGAGCAGTACTTC.

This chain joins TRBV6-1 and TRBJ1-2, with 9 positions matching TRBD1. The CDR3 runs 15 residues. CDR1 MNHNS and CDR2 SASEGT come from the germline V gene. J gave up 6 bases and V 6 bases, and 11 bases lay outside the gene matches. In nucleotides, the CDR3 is TGTGCCAGCAGCCGGGACAGGGCTCTTGGGGATGGCTACACCTTC. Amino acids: CASSRDRALGDGYTF.

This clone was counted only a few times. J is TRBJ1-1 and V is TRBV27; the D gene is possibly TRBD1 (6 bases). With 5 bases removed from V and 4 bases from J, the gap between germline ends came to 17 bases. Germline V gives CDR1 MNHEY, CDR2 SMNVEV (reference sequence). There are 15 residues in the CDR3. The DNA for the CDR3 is TGTGCCAGCAGTCCTGGACAGTCATTTCTCACTGAAGCTTTCTTT. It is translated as CASSPGQSFLTEAFF.

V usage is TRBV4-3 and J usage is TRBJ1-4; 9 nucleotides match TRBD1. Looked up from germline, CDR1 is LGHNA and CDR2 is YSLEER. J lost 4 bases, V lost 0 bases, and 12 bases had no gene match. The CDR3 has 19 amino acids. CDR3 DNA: TGCGCCAGCAGCCAAGACGCTACAGGGGGCCGGAAGAATAATGAAAAACTGTTTTTT. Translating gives CASSQDATGGRKNNEKLFF.

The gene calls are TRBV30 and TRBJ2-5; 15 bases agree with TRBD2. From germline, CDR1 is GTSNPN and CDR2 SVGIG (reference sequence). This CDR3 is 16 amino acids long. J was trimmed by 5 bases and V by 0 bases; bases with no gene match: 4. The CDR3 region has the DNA TGTGCCTGGAGTGTCGGACTAGCGGGGGGGCAGGAGACCCAGTACTTC. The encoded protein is CAWSVGLAGGQETQYF.

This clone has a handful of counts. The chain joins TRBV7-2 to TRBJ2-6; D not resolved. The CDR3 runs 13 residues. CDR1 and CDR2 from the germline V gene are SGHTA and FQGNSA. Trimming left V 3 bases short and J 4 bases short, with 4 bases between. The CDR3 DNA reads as TGTGCCAGCAGCTTTCAGGGGGCCAACGTCCTGACTTTC. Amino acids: CASSFQGANVLTF.

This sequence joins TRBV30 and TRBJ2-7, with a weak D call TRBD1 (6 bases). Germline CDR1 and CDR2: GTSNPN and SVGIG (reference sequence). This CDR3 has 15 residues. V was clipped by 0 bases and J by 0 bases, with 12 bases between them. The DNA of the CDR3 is TGTGCCTGGAGTGTCTCGGGACACCGCTCCTACGAGCAGTACTTC. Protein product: CAWSVSGHRSYEQYF.

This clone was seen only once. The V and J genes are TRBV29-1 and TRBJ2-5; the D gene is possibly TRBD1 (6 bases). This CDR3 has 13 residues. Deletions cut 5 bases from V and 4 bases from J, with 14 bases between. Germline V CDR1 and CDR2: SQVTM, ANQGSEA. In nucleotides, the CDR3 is TGCAGCGTTTTGGTGGGGGCGGGAGAGACCCAGTACTTC. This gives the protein CSVLVGAGETQYF.

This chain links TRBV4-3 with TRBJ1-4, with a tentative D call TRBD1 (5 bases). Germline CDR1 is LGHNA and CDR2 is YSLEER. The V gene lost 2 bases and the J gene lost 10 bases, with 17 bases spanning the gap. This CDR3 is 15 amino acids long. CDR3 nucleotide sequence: TGCGCCAGCAGCCAACAAAGCAGGACAACAGGAAAACTGTTTTTT. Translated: CASSQQSRTTGKLFF.

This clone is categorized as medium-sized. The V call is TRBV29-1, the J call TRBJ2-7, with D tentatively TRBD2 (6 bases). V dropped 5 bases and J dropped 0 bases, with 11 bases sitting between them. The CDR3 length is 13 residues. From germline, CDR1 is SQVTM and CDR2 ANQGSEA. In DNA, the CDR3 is TGCAGCGTTTTAGCGGTGAGCTCCTACGAGCAGTACTTC. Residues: CSVLAVSSYEQYF.

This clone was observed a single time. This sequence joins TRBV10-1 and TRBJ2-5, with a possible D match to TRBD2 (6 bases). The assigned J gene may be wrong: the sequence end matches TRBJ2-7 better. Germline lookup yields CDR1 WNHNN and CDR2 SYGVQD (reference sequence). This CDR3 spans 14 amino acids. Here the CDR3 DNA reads TGCGCCAGCAGTGACGGGACTTTGGGCTACGAGCAGTACTTC. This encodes CASSDGTLGYEQYF.

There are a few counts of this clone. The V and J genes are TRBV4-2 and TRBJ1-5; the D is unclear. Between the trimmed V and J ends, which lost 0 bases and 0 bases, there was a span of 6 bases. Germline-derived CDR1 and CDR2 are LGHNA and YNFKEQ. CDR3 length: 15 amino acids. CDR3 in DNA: TGTGCCAGCAGCCAAGAGGTAGATAGCAATCAGCCCCAGCATTTT. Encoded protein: CASSQEVDSNQPQHF.

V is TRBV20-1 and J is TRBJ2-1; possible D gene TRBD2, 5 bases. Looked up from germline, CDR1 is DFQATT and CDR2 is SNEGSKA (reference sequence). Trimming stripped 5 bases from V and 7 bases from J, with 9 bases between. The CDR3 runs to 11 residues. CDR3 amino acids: CSASSPNEQFF. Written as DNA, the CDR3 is TGCAGTGCTTCTAGCCCGAATGAGCAGTTCTTC.

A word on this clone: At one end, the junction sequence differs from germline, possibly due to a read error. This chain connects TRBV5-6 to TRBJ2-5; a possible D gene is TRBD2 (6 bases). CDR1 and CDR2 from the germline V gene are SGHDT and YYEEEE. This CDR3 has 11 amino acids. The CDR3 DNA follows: TGTGCCAGCAGCGGCCGGGGGACGGTGGACTTC. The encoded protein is CASSGRGTVDF.